The T cell receptor (beta chain) described here comes from a study of T cells expressing NK-cell markers. The overall study: The study drew TCR beta repertoires from sorted CD3+CD56+NKG2C+, CD3+CD56+NKG2C- and CD3+CD56-NKG2C+ T cells.

The CDR3 is made up of 16 amino acids. CDR1 is SGHDN, CDR2 FVKESK, per germline. Findings and caveats of the study: The dominant NKG2C+ clonotypes represented roughly 1.0-7.5% of CD8+ T cells in five or six donors. For a handful of donors, these clonotypes were likewise the leading ones in the CD3+CD56-NKG2C+ fraction.

Using the 5' RACE reads, TCRdb records one entry per CDR3 protein without DNA. Its listing shows about 540,000 distinct CDR3 sequences. As concerns this clonotype: Its antigen is undetermined.

This chain joins TRBV14 and TRBJ2-3. The sample comprised blood T cells: a sorted CD56 or NKG2C T cell subset, CD4+ or CD8+ T cells, or bulk PBMC T cells (not recorded which). The sequence was obtained from a man between 18 and 29 years old in good health. CDR3 in amino acids: CASSQKSGLGTDTQYF.